This TCR beta chain was recorded in a study of blood T cell repertoires in COVID-19. The V end lost 2 bases, the J end lost 2 bases, and 6 bases lay between the germline ends. CDR1 and CDR2 (germline): SGHTA, FQGNSA. This CDR3 has 13 amino acids. The table came from immunoSEQ multiplex PCR; TCRdb's copy has only in-frame clones and leaves some out. Altogether about 310,000 clones are present, 85% being singletons, with the ten largest covering 1.5% to 2%. The chain joins TRBV7-2 to TRBJ1-2; D might be TRBD1 (5 bases). The clonotype originates from a woman in her 30s who had been exposed to COVID-19. Specimen: PBMCs or T cells enriched from blood (not recorded which). The CDR3, as DNA: TGTGCCAGCAGCTTAAGACAGAACTATGGCTACACCTTC. Its translation: CASSLRQNYGYTF.